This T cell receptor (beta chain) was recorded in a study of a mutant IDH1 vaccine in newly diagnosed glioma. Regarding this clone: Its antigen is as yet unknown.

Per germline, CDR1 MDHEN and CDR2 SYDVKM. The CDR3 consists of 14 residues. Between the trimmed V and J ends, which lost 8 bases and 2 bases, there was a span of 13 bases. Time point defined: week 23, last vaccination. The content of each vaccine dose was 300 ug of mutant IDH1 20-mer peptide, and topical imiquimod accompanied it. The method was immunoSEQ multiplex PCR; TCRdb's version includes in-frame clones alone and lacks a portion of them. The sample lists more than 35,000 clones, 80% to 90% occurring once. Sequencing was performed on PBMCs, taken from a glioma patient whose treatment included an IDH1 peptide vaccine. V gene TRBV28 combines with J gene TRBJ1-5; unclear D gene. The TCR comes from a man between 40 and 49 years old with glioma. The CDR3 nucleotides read TGTGCCAGCTTAGGCAGTTGGGGCAATCAGCCCCAGCATTTT. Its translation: CASLGSWGNQPQHF.